A selection of T cell receptor beta chains follows, all from one sample in a study of T cell repertoires in cytomegalovirus infection. Their recognized antigens are unknown. TCRdb re-analysed the reads in MiXCR, keeping a single row per CDR3 protein. The sample has roughly 990,000 distinct CDR3 sequences; less than 35% are singletons. This material consisted of cultured CD8+ T cells from PBMCs, taken from culture after CMV antigen stimulation. Receptors were obtained from a human donor in good health (CMV status not recorded). Some clones in this sample may be carry-over from other donors' samples. The CDR3 runs from the conserved cysteine through the conserved F or W. The D gene is left open where the match is weak. A clone size is listed for some rows: how often the clone was seen (once, few, many), or a class if it is expanded.

v_gene	j_gene	len	abundance	d_gene	CDR3nt	CDR3aa
TRBV15	TRBJ2-7	16	NA	NA	TGTGCCACCAGCAGAATTCCCCGGGACTCGGCCTACGAGCAGTACTTC	CATSRIPRDSAYEQYF
TRBV27	TRBJ1-2	13	many	NA	TGTGCCAGCAGTTTAGGTGTCAGGGCTGGCTACACCTTC	CASSLGVRAGYTF
TRBV19	TRBJ1-1	13	NA	NA	TGTGCCAGTAGCCTTAACAGTTACACTGAAGCTTTCTTT	CASSLNSYTEAFF
TRBV7-9	TRBJ2-1	16	NA	NA	TGTGCCAGCAGCTTACCCGGCGAGGGCTCCTACAATGAGCAGTTCTTC	CASSLPGEGSYNEQFF
TRBV10-3	TRBJ1-1	15	few	TRBD1	TGTGCCATCAGTGAGACGGACAGGGGGAACACTGAAGCTTTCTTT	CAISETDRGNTEAFF
TRBV3-1	TRBJ2-7	14	NA	NA	TGTGCCAGCAGCCGGGGTGCGTTCGGGTACGAGCAGTACTTC	CASSRGAFGYEQYF
TRBV4-2	TRBJ1-1	18	few	NA	TGTGCCAGCAGCCAAGAACCTCCGGGCATGGACATGAACACTGAAGCTTTCTTT	CASSQEPPGMDMNTEAFF
TRBV27	TRBJ2-5	15	few	TRBD2	TGTGCCAGCAGTTTAAGGGACCGTAGCGGGGAGACCCAGTACTTC	CASSLRDRSGETQYF
TRBV19	TRBJ2-5	15	NA	TRBD1	TGTGCCAGTAGTATAAGGCAGGGGGCGGAAGAGACCCAGTACTTC	CASSIRQGAEETQYF
TRBV5-8	TRBJ2-3	14	few	NA	TGTGCCAGCAGCTTCAGGACTAACACAGATACGCAGTATTTT	CASSFRTNTDTQYF
TRBV6-1	TRBJ2-2	14	NA	NA	TGTGCCAGCAGTGAATACCCGGGCACCGGGGAGCTGTTTTTT	CASSEYPGTGELFF
TRBV7-2	TRBJ2-2	13	many	NA	TGTGCCAGCAGCCTAGCGATTCCCGGGGAGCTGTTTTTT	CASSLAIPGELFF
TRBV28	TRBJ1-1	14	NA	TRBD1	TGTGCCAGCAGAACCGACAGGGTGAACACTGAAGCTTTCTTT	CASRTDRVNTEAFF
TRBV18	TRBJ2-1	11	few	NA	TGTGCCAGCTCACCCCGGGACGAGCAGTTCTTC	CASSPRDEQFF
TRBV2	TRBJ2-1	12	NA	NA	TGTGCCATGCAGGGGTCCTACAATGAGCAGTTCTTC	CAMQGSYNEQFF
TRBV6-2/TRBV6-3	TRBJ2-3	14	many	NA	TGTGCCAGCAGTTACTCTAGGGCCACAGATACGCAGTATTTT	CASSYSRATDTQYF
TRBV29-1	TRBJ2-3	12	NA	NA	TGCAGCGTTGACTTGGGGTCAGATACGCAGTATTTT	CSVDLGSDTQYF
TRBV6-1	TRBJ1-4	14	NA	NA	TGTGCCAGCAGTGAAAGAAGAAGGGGCGAAAAACTGTTTTTT	CASSERRRGEKLFF
TRBV10-3	TRBJ1-1	13	few	NA	TGTGCCATCACCACCGAGTGGGACACTGAAGCTTTCTTT	CAITTEWDTEAFF
TRBV27	TRBJ2-1	15	many	TRBD2	TGTGCCAGCAGTTTTAGCGGGGGGGCCAACAATGAGCAGTTCTTC	CASSFSGGANNEQFF
TRBV20-1	TRBJ2-5	15	NA	TRBD1	TGCAGTGCTAGTTCCTACGGGACAGAGGAAGAGACCCAGTACTTC	CSASSYGTEEETQYF
TRBV4-1	TRBJ1-2	16	NA	NA	TGCGCCAGCAGCCAAGAGAGGCAGATTATTAACTATGGCTACACCTTC	CASSQERQIINYGYTF